What follows describes a single T cell receptor (beta chain). Its antigen is not known. Specified treatment: oral pan-JAK inhibitor, 5-10 mg twice daily. The source of the sample is a study of CD8+ T cells in alopecia areata. Overall study context: The authors scored treated patients' severity by affected scalp percentage. General study results and limits: A large proportion of expanded lesional clones were detected persisting in scalp and blood during tofacitinib. Higher clonality and more expanded CD8+ clones appeared in lesional than normal scalp.

The CDR3 is made up of 14 amino acids. Trimming removed 5 bases from V and 0 bases from J, with 8 bases in between. Germline V gene data show CDR1 as MNHEY and CDR2 as SMNVEV (reference sequence). Reverse transcription of extracted RNA yielded cDNA, which provided the sequencing template. Sequenced by immunoSEQ multiplex PCR; TCRdb stores in-frame clones only, minus some. The table has some 80,000 clones, approximately 72% seen once. This specimen was CD8+ T cells sorted from blood, taken at week 24, from a patient treated with tofacitinib. This chain connects TRBV27 to TRBJ2-4; D not resolved. This TCR was sampled from a human donor with alopecia areata. The CDR3 coding sequence is TGTGCCAGCAGTGCATTACTAGCCAAAAACATTCAGTACTTC. Translating it yields CASSALLAKNIQYF.